The 25 T cell receptor beta chains below all came from one sample that was sequenced in a study of blood T cells in healthy people across ages. A second about 7 to 11 cycle PCR used barcoded and J-beta primers. TCRdb independently ran MiXCR on the 5' RACE reads; one entry per CDR3 protein. This table holds more than 650,000 distinct CDR3 sequences, roughly 25% found once. The same specimen was also included in a second study, on T cells of mothers and their children.

The sample taken for sequencing was blood. The receptor set was obtained from a boy younger than 18 in good health.

The rearrangement joins TRBV11-2 to TRBJ2-7; D not certain. The CDR3 runs 13 residues. Per the germline V gene, CDR1 is SGHAT and CDR2 is FQNNGV. Trimming pared 5 bases from V and 0 bases from J, leaving 8 bases between. The CDR3 coding sequence is TGTGCCAGCAGCGAGATGTACTCCTACGAGCAGTACTTC. Its translation is CASSEMYSYEQYF.

This clonotype was seen more than once but under ten times. The chain employs TRBV24-1 and TRBJ2-6; D ambiguous. V was trimmed by 6 bases and J by 0 bases, leaving 2 bases between them. CDR3 length: 13 residues. Germline CDR1 is KGHDR and CDR2 is SFDVKD. CDR3 protein: CATSPSGANVLTF. CDR3 bases: TGTGCCACCAGTCCCTCTGGGGCCAACGTCCTGACTTTC.

There are a few counts of this clonotype. This sequence joins TRBV20-1 and TRBJ1-2, with D hard to call. This CDR3 has 11 amino acids. Deletions cut 0 bases from V and 8 bases from J, with 7 bases between. Germline V gives CDR1 DFQATT, CDR2 SNEGSKA (reference sequence). The CDR3 is CSARDVGGYTF. In DNA, the CDR3 is TGCAGTGCTAGAGATGTAGGGGGCTACACCTTC.

This clonotype was counted between two and nine times. The V call is TRBV10-1, the J call TRBJ2-1; 10 positions agree with TRBD2. Germline-derived CDR1 and CDR2 are WNHNN and SYGVQD (reference sequence). V lost 0 bases and J lost 3; bases outside the gene matches: 8. The CDR3 totals 18 residues. CDR3 loop: CASSESRKRGGLYNEQFF. In DNA, the CDR3 is TGCGCCAGCAGTGAGTCGAGAAAGCGGGGGGGCCTCTACAATGAGCAGTTCTTC.

This clonotype was seen a few times. The rearrangement links TRBV20-1 to TRBJ2-3; the D is unclear. From germline, CDR1 is DFQATT and CDR2 SNEGSKA (reference sequence). V dropped 4 bases and J dropped 1 base, with 6 bases sitting between them. The CDR3 extends over 12 amino acids. The CDR3 loop is CSAISGTDTQYF. CDR3 bases: TGCAGTGCTATCTCAGGCACAGATACGCAGTATTTT.

The chain has TRBV12-3 or TRBV12-4 and TRBJ2-5; TRBD2 is a possible D gene (5 bases). The V and J ends lost 1 base and 1 base respectively, with 16 bases between them. The CDR3 runs 17 residues. The CDR3 spells CASSLENWATSQETQYF. The CDR3 DNA reads as TGTGCCAGCAGTTTAGAGAACTGGGCCACTAGCCAAGAGACCCAGTACTTC.

The chain joins TRBV27 to TRBJ1-2; maybe TRBD1 (5 bases). CDR1 is MNHEY, CDR2 SMNVEV, per germline (reference sequence). V lost 0 bases and J lost 2, with 10 bases in between. This CDR3 region has 15 residues. CDR3: CASSLSRSGNYGYTF. In nucleotides, the CDR3 is TGTGCCAGCAGTTTATCGCGGTCAGGGAACTATGGCTACACCTTC.

V usage is TRBV14 and J usage is TRBJ2-3; D possibly uses TRBD1 or TRBD2 (5 bases each). Trimming left V 3 bases short and J 2 bases short, with 21 bases between. Germline V gene lookup returns CDR1 SGHDN and CDR2 FVKESK. The CDR3 loop spans 18 amino acids. CDR3: CASSQWDGWGAPTDTQYF. The CDR3 DNA reads TGTGCCAGCAGCCAGTGGGACGGGTGGGGCGCCCCCACAGATACGCAGTATTTT.

This rearrangement joins TRBV4-1 to TRBJ2-7; the match to TRBD2 covers 12 bases. Per the germline V gene, CDR1 is MGHRA and CDR2 is YSYEKL. The CDR3 has 16 residues. The V segment lost 2 bases and the J segment 4 bases; nucleotides outside the gene matches: 6. For the CDR3, the DNA is TGCGCCAGCAGCCAAATACTAGCGGGGGGTGGATACGAGCAGTACTTC. The encoded protein is CASSQILAGGGYEQYF.

This sequence joins TRBV9 and TRBJ2-1; tentative D call: TRBD2 (5 bases). This CDR3 has 13 amino acids. Deletions cut 4 bases from V and 7 bases from J, with 12 bases between. Germline V CDR1 and CDR2: SGDLS, YYNGEE. The CDR3, as DNA: TGTGCCAGCAGCATCAACTCGGGGAATGAGCAGTTCTTC. It encodes CASSINSGNEQFF.

This chain uses TRBV9 with TRBJ2-2; TRBD1 might be the D (6 bases). CDR1 is SGDLS and CDR2 is YYNGEE in the germline V gene. CDR3 size: 14 residues. The V gene lost 9 bases and the J gene lost 5 bases, with 17 bases spanning the gap. The CDR3 loop reads CATRAGDGTGELFF. CDR3 nucleotide sequence: TGTGCCACCAGGGCAGGGGACGGGACCGGGGAGCTGTTTTTT. Based on the CDR3 plus reference TRBV9 and TRBJ2-2, the full variable domain is DSGVTQTPKHLITATGQRVTLRCSPRSGDLSVYWYQQSLDQGLQFLIQYYNGEERAKGNILERFSAQQFPDLHSELNLSSLELGDSALYFCATRAGDGTGELFFGEGSRLTVL.

V is TRBV11-3 and J is TRBJ2-1; 14 bases line up with TRBD2. This CDR3 is built from 20 residues. The germline V gene has CDR1 SGHNT and CDR2 YENEEA. The V and J ends lost 1 base and 3 bases, in that order; junction bases with no gene match: 11. The DNA for the CDR3 is TGTGCCAGCAGCTTAGGAAGGTCCGGGACTAGCGGGGGCGACTACAATGAGCAGTTCTTC. This codes for CASSLGRSGTSGGDYNEQFF.

The chain uses TRBV9 and TRBJ2-7; 10 bases agree with TRBD1. Germline CDR1 is SGDLS and CDR2 is YYNGEE. This CDR3 contains 14 residues. With V trimmed by 2 bases and J by 6 bases, 5 bases remained unmatched. CDR3 DNA sequence: TGTGCCAGCAGCGTGGGGACAGGGGAAACCGAGCAGTACTTC. Translated, it gives CASSVGTGETEQYF.

Only one count was recorded for this clonotype. The rearrangement joins TRBV7-4 to TRBJ2-1; 7 nucleotides agree with TRBD2. With 5 bases clipped from V and 3 bases from J, the junction kept 4 bases outside the gene matches. Germline-derived CDR1 and CDR2 are SGHVT and SQSDAQ. The CDR3 has 14 residues. In DNA, the CDR3 is TGTGCCAGCAGCCCCCGGGACTACTACAATGAGCAGTTCTTC. Amino acid sequence: CASSPRDYYNEQFF.

This clonotype was seen many times. The V gene is TRBV12-3 or TRBV12-4, the J gene TRBJ1-4; 11 bases map to TRBD1. V gave up 6 bases and J gave up 8 bases; unmatched junction bases: 8. The CDR3 is 15 residues long. The CDR3 is CASRRGQGAREKLFF. As DNA, the CDR3 is TGTGCCAGCAGGCGCGGACAGGGGGCAAGGGAAAAACTGTTTTTT.

The V gene is TRBV7-8, the J gene TRBJ2-6; D might be TRBD1 (5 bases). There are 18 residues in the CDR3. The germline gives CDR1 SGHVS, CDR2 FQNEAQ. Trimming removed 3 bases at V and 0 bases at J, with 15 bases between. The CDR3 DNA reads as TGTGCCAGCAGCTTCCACAGGTCGCCGAACTCTGGGGCCAACGTCCTGACTTTC. Its translation: CASSFHRSPNSGANVLTF.

This clonotype was counted only a few times. The CDR3, as DNA: TGTGCCAGCACACGGTTCTCCTACGAGCAGTACTTC. Translating gives CASTRFSYEQYF. The chain links TRBV2 to TRBJ2-7, with D unresolved. V was cut by 7 bases and J by 0 bases, with 7 bases left in between. The CDR3 has 12 amino acids. The germline V gene has CDR1 SNHLY and CDR2 FYNNEI.

The chain employs TRBV20-1 and TRBJ2-5; either TRBD1 or TRBD2 may supply D (5 bases each). The germline V gene encodes CDR1 DFQATT and CDR2 SNEGSKA (reference sequence). V lost 3 bases, J lost 5 bases, and 22 bases lay in between. CDR3 length: 16 residues. CDR3 region: CSASNPGRLEGETQYF. For the CDR3, the DNA is TGCAGTGCTAGCAATCCGGGACGGTTGGAAGGGGAGACCCAGTACTTC.

This clonotype came up a few times. The gene calls are TRBV27 and TRBJ2-5, with D hard to call. The CDR3 covers 12 residues. Per germline, CDR1 MNHEY and CDR2 SMNVEV (reference sequence). The V end lost 8 bases, the J end lost 5 bases, and 12 bases lay between the germline ends. The CDR3 region is CASGWAAETQYF. The CDR3 nucleotides are TGTGCCAGCGGCTGGGCAGCGGAGACCCAGTACTTC.

This chain uses TRBV5-1 with TRBJ2-4, with D maybe TRBD2 (5 bases). The CDR3 is 14 residues long. The germline CDR1 and CDR2 sequences are SGHRS and YFSETQ. V lost 5 bases and J 8 bases, leaving 17 bases between the germline ends. The CDR3 DNA is TGCGCCAGCAGTTCAAAGGACGGGGTGGACATTCAGTACTTC. Translated, it gives CASSSKDGVDIQYF.

Only a few counts were recorded for this clonotype. The rearrangement joins TRBV19 to TRBJ2-1; TRBD1 matches at 7 bases. The CDR3 has 14 amino acids. V shed 7 bases, J shed 3 bases, and the junction held 6 bases outside the gene matches. From germline, CDR1 is LNHDA and CDR2 SQIVND (reference sequence). CDR3 bases: TGTGCCAGTACGAGGGACAGTGTCTACAATGAGCAGTTCTTC. It is translated as CASTRDSVYNEQFF.

In nucleotides, the CDR3 is TGCAGTGCTAGGGGGACAGGGGGTTACGATGGCTACACCTTC. It is translated as CSARGTGGYDGYTF. The chain is built from TRBV20-1 and TRBJ1-2, with 11 nucleotides matching TRBD1. From germline, CDR1 is DFQATT and CDR2 SNEGSKA (reference sequence). The CDR3 has 14 amino acids. V shed 3 bases, J shed 6 bases, and the junction held 6 bases outside the gene matches.

The V call is TRBV5-1, the J call TRBJ1-4; D is ambiguous. The length of the CDR3 is 13 residues. Germline lookup yields CDR1 SGHRS and CDR2 YFSETQ. V lost 4 bases, J lost 8 bases, and 12 bases lay in between. The CDR3 nucleotides are TGCGCCAGCAGCCCCATGACAAACGAAAAACTGTTTTTT. It is translated as CASSPMTNEKLFF.

Only a few counts were recorded for this clonotype. This rearrangement joins TRBV6-1 to TRBJ1-1, with 9 nucleotides matching TRBD1. The V and J ends lost 6 bases and 4 bases, in that order; junction bases with no gene match: 6. This CDR3 is built from 14 residues. Germline-derived CDR1 and CDR2 are MNHNS and SASEGT. CDR3 DNA: TGTGCCAGCAGCGGGTGGGGACAGGGCACTGAAGCTTTCTTT. Translation gives CASSGWGQGTEAFF.

This clonotype came up a few times. This chain uses TRBV28 with TRBJ2-5, with D possibly being TRBD2 (6 bases). With the DNA end fitting TRBJ2-7 better, the J assignment may be wrong. The CDR3 contains 15 residues. Germline-derived CDR1 and CDR2 are MDHEN and SYDVKM. CDR3 loop: CASSLAGIGSYEQYF. CDR3 coding DNA: TGTGCCAGCAGTTTAGCGGGGATTGGCTCCTACGAGCAGTACTTC.